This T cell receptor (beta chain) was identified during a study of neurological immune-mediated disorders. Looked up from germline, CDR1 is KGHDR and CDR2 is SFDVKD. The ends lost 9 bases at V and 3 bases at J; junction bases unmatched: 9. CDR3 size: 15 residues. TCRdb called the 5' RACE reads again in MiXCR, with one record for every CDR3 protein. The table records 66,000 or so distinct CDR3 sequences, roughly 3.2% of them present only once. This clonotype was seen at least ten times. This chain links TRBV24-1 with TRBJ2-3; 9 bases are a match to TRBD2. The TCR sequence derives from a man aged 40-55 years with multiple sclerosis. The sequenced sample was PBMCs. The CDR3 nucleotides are TGTGCCACCGGGACGGCTAGCGGGAATACAGATACGCAGTATTTT. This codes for CATGTASGNTDTQYF.